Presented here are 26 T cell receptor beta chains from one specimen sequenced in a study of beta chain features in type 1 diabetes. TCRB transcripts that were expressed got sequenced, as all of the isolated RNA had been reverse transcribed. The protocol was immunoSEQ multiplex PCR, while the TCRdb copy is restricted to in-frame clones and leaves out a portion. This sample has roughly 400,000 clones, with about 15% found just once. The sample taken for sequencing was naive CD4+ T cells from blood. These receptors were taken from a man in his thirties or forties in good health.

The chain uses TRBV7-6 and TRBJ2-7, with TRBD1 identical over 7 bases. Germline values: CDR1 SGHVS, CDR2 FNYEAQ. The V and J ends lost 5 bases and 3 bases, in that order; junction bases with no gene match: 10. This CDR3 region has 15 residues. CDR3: CASSPIPGQNYEQYF. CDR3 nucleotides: TGTGCCAGCAGCCCAATCCCGGGACAGAACTACGAGCAGTACTTC.

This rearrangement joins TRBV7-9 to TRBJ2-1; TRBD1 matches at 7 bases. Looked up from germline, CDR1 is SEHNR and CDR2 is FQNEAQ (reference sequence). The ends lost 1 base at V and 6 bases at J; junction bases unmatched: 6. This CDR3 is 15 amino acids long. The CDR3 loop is CASSLVRQGGNEQFF. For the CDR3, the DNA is TGTGCCAGCAGCTTAGTTCGACAGGGTGGCAATGAGCAGTTCTTC.

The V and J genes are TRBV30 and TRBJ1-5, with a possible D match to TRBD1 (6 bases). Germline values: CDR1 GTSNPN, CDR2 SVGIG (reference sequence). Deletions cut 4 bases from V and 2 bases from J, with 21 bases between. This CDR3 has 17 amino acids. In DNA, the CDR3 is TGTGCCTGGAAGCCCACGGGGGGCAACGGGGGCAATCAGCCCCAGCATTTT. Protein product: CAWKPTGGNGGNQPQHF. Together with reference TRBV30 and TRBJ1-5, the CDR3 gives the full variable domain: SQTIHQWPATLVQPVGSPLSLECTVEGTSNPNLYWYRQAAGRGLQLLFYSVGIGQISSEVPQNLSASRPQDRQFILSSKKLLLSDSGFYLCAWKPTGGNGGNQPQHFGDGTRLSIL.

CDR3 sequence reads: CASSQEGTGQEKLFF. For the CDR3, the DNA is TGCGCCAGCAGCCAAGAAGGGACAGGGCAGGAAAAACTGTTTTTT. This chain uses TRBV4-1 with TRBJ1-4; 9 bases line up with TRBD1. The CDR3 contains 15 residues. J lost 8 bases, V lost 0 bases, and 4 bases had no gene match. Germline lookup yields CDR1 MGHRA and CDR2 YSYEKL.

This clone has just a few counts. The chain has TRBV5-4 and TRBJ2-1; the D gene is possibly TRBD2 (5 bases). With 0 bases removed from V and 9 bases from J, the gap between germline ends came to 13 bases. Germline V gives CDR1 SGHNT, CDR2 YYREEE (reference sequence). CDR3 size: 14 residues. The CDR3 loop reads CASSLGGYLAEQFF. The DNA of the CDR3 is TGTGCCAGCAGCTTGGGAGGGTACCTGGCTGAGCAGTTCTTC.

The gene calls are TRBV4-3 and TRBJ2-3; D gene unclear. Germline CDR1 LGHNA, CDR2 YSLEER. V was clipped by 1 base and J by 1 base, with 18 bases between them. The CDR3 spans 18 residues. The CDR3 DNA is TGCGCCAGCAGCCAAGCATCACGTGACTTCGGGCGCACAGATACGCAGTATTTT. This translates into CASSQASRDFGRTDTQYF.

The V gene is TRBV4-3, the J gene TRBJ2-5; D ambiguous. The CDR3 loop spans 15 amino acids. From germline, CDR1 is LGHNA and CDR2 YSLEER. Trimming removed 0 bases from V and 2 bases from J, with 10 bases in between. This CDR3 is CASSQDITGQETQYF. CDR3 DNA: TGCGCCAGCAGCCAAGATATCACGGGTCAAGAGACCCAGTACTTC.

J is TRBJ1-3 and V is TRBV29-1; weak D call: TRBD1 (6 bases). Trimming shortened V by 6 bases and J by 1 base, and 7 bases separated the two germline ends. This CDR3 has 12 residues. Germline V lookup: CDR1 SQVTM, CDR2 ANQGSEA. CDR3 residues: CSVTGSGNTIYF. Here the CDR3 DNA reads TGCAGCGTAACAGGGTCTGGAAACACCATATATTTT.

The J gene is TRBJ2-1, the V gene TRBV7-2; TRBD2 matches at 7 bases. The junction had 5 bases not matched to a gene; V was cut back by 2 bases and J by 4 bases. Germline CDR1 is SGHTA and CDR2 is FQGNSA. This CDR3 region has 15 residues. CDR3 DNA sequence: TGTGCCAGCAGCTTAAGGGAGGGCCTTTACAATGAGCAGTTCTTC. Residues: CASSLREGLYNEQFF.

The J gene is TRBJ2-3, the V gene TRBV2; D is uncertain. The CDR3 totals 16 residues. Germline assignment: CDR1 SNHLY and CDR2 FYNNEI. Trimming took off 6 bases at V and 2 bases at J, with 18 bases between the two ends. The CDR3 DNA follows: TGTGCCAGCAGGAAAATGACTCACGGTTACACAGATACGCAGTATTTT. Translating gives CASRKMTHGYTDTQYF.

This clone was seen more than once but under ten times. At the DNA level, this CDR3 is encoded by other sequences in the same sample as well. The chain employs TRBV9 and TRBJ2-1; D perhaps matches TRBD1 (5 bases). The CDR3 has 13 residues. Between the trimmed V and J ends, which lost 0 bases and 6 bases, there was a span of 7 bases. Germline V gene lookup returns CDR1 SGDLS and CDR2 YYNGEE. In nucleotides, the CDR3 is TGTGCCAGCAGCGTAGGGGGCGTCAATGAGCAGTTCTTC. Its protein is CASSVGGVNEQFF.

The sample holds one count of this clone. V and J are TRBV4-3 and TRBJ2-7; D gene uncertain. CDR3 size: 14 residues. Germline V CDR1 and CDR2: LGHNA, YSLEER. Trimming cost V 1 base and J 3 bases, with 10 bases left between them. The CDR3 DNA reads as TGCGCCAGCAGCCAAGTGGTACAGTTCTACGAGCAGTACTTC. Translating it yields CASSQVVQFYEQYF.

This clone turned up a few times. For the CDR3, the DNA is TGTGCCAGCAGCCCGACGGGACATTCGAACACTGAAGCTTTCTTT. This codes for CASSPTGHSNTEAFF. The chain carries TRBV7-2 and TRBJ1-1, with D possibly matching TRBD1 (6 bases). This CDR3 has 15 amino acids. Germline CDR1 SGHTA, CDR2 FQGNSA. V lost 5 bases and J 1 base, leaving 14 bases between the germline ends. Supplemented by reference TRBV7-2 and TRBJ1-1, the full variable domain reads GAGVSQSPSNKVTEKGKDVELRCDPISGHTALYWYRQSLGQGLEFLIYFQGNSAPDKSGLPSDRFSAERTGGSVSTLTIQRTQQEDSAVYLCASSPTGHSNTEAFFGQGTRLTVV.

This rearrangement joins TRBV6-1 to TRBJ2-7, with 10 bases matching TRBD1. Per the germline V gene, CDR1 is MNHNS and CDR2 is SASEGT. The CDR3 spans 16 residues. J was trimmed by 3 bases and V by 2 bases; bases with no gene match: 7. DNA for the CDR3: TGTGCCAGCAGTGAAAGAATGACAGGGGGCTTCTACGAGCAGTACTTC. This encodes CASSERMTGGFYEQYF.

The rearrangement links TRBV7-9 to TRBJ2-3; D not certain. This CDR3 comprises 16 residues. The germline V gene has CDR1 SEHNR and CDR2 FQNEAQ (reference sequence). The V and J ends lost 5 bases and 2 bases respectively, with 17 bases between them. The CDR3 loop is CASSRRVVTATDTQYF. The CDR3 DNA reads TGTGCCAGCAGCCGCCGGGTGGTAACCGCCACAGATACGCAGTATTTT.

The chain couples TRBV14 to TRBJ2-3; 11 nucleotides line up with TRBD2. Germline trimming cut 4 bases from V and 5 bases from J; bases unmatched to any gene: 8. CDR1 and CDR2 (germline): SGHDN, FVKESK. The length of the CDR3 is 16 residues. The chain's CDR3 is CASSRVAGGGGDTQYF. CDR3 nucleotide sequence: TGTGCCAGCAGCCGCGTAGCGGGAGGGGGCGGAGATACGCAGTATTTT.

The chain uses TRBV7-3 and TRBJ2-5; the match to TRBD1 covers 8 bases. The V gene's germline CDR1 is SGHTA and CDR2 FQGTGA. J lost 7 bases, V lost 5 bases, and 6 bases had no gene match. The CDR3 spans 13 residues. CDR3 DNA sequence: TGTGCCAGCAGCACGGACAGGGAAGGGACCCAGTACTTC. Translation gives CASSTDREGTQYF. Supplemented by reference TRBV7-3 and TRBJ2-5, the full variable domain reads GAGVSQTPSNKVTEKGKYVELRCDPISGHTALYWYRQSLGQGPEFLIYFQGTGAADDSGLPNDRFFAVRPEGSVSTLKIQRTERGDSAVYLCASSTDREGTQYFGPGTRLLVL.

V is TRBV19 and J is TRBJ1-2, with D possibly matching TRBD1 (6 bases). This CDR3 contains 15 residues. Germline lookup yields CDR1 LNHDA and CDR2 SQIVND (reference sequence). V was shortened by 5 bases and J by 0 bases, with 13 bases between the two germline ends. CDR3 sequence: CASSPGWTANYGYTF. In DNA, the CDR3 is TGTGCCAGTAGTCCAGGATGGACAGCTAACTATGGCTACACCTTC.

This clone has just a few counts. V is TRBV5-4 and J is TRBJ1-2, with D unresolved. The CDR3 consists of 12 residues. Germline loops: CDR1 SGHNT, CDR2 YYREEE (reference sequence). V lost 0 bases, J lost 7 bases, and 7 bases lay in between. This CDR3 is CASSLASGGYTF. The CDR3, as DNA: TGTGCCAGCAGCTTGGCCTCTGGTGGCTACACCTTC.

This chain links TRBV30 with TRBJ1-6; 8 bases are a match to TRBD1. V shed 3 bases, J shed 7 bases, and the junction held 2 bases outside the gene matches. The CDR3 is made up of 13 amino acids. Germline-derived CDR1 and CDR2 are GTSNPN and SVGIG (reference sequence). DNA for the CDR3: TGTGCCTGGAGGGACAGGGACAATTCACCCCTCCACTTT. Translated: CAWRDRDNSPLHF.

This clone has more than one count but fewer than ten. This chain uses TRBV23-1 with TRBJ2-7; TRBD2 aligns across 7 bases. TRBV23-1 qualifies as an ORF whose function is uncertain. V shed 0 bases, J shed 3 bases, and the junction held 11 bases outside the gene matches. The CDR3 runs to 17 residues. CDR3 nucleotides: TGCGCCAGCAGTCAATCTGAAAGCCGGGACTACCACTACGAGCAGTACGTC. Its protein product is CASSQSESRDYHYEQYV.

Written as DNA, the CDR3 is TGCAGCGTTGAAGATCAGGGGGGATGGGAGCAGTACTTC. Its protein product is CSVEDQGGWEQYF. The rearrangement links TRBV29-1 to TRBJ2-7, with D tentatively TRBD1 (7 bases). The CDR3 contains 13 residues. The germline V gene encodes CDR1 SQVTM and CDR2 ANQGSEA. V was shortened by 0 bases and J by 7 bases, with 13 bases between the two germline ends.

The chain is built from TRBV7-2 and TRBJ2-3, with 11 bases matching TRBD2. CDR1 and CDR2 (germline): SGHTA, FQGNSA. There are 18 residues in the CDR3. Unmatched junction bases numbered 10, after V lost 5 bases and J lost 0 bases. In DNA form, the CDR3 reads TGTGCCAGCAGCAGATATCGACTAGCGGGAACTAGCACAGATACGCAGTATTTT. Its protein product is CASSRYRLAGTSTDTQYF.

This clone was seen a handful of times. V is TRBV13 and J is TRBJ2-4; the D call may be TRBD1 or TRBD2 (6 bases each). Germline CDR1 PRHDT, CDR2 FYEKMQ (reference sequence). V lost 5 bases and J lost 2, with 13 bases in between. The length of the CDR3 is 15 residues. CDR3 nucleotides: TGTGCCAGCAGCCTGGGACGGGGGCCCAAAAACATTCAGTACTTC. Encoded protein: CASSLGRGPKNIQYF. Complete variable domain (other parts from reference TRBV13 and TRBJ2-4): AAGVIQSPRHLIKEKRETATLKCYPIPRHDTVYWYQQGPGQDPQFLISFYEKMQSDKGSIPDRFSAQQFSDYHSELNMSSLELGDSALYFCASSLGRGPKNIQYFGAGTRLSVL.

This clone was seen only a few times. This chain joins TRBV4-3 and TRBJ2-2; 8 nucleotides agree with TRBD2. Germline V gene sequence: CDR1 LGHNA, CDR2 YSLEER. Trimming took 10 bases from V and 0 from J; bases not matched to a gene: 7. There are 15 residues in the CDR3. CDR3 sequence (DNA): TGCGCCACTGCGCGGGGGGTAGCGAACACCGGGGAGCTGTTTTTT. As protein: CATARGVANTGELFF.

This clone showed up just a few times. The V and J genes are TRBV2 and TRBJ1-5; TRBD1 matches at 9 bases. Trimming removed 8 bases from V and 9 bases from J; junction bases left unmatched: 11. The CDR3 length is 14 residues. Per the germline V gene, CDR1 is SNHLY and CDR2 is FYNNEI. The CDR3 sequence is CASAGQGQIAPQHF. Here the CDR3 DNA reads TGTGCCAGCGCGGGACAGGGCCAAATTGCGCCCCAGCATTTT.